The T cell receptor (beta chain) under discussion was sequenced for a study of Ad26.COV2.S vaccination and SARS-CoV-2 variants. Clones were read by immunoSEQ multiplex PCR, and TCRdb kept only the in-frame ones, dropping some. Of about 440,000 clones listed, 90% are singletons. V shed 5 bases, J shed 8 bases, and the junction held 12 bases outside the gene matches. The CDR3 has 15 amino acids. Looked up from germline, CDR1 is SSHAT and CDR2 is FNYEAQ (reference sequence). The treatment is: around 19 received Ad26.COV2.S at low or high dose, single or two shots; about 5 received placebo; per-sample allocation not given. Sampling was performed 63 days after the first vaccine or placebo injection.

The sequences come from peripheral blood, collected in a trial of Ad26.COV2.S vaccine versus placebo. This sequence originates from a person aged 18 to 65 who received the Ad26.COV2.S COVID-19 vaccine or a placebo. The chain carries TRBV7-7 and TRBJ2-1; the match to TRBD1 covers 7 bases. CDR3 in amino acids: CASSPTGTNPHEQFF. The DNA of the CDR3 is TGTGCCAGCAGCCCGACAGGGACAAACCCCCATGAGCAGTTCTTC.